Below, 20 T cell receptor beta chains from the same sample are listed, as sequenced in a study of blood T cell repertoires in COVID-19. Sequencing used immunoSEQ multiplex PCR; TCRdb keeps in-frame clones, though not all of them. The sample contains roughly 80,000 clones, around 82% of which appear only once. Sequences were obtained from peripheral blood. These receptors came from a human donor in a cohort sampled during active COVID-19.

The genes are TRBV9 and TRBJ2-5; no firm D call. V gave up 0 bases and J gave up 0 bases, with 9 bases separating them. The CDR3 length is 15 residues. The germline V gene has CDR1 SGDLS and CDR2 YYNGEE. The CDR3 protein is CASSVATGYQETQYF. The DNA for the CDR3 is TGTGCCAGCAGCGTAGCTACCGGGTACCAAGAGACCCAGTACTTC.

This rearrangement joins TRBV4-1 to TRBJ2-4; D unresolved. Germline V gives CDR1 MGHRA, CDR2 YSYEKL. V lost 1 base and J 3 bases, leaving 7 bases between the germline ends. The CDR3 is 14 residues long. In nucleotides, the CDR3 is TGCGCCAGCAGCCAAGTGTCTATCAAAAACATTCAGTACTTC. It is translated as CASSQVSIKNIQYF.

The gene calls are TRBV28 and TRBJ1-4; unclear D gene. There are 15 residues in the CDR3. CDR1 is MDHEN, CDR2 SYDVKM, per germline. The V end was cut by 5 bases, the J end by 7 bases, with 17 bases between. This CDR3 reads CASSPPGALFEKLFF. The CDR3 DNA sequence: TGTGCCAGCAGTCCCCCGGGAGCTCTGTTTGAAAAACTGTTTTTT.

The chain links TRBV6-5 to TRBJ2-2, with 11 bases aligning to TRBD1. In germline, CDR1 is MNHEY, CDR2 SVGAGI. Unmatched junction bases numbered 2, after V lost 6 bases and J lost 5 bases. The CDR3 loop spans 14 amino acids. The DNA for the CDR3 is TGTGCCAGCAGGGGACAGGGGGGAACCGGGGAGCTGTTTTTT. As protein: CASRGQGGTGELFF.

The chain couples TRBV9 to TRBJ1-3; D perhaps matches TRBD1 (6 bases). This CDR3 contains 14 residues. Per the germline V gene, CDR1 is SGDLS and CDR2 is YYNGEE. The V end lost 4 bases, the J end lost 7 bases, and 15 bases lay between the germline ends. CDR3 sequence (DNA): TGTGCCAGCAGCCCAAGACAGGCTAGTAACACCATATATTTT. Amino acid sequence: CASSPRQASNTIYF.

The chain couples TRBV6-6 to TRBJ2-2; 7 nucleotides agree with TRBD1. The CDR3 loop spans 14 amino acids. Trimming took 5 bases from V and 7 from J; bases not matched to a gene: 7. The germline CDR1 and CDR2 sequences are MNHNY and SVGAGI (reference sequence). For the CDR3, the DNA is TGTGCCAGCAGTCTGGGGACAGTTGGCGGGGAGCTGTTTTTT. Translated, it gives CASSLGTVGGELFF.

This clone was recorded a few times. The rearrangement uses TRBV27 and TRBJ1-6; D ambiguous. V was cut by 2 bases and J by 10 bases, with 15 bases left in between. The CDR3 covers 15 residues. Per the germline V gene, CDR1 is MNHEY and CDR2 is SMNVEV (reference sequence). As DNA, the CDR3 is TGTGCCAGCAGTTTAAAGTTTCTGGCCGGGTCACCCCTCCACTTT. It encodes CASSLKFLAGSPLHF.

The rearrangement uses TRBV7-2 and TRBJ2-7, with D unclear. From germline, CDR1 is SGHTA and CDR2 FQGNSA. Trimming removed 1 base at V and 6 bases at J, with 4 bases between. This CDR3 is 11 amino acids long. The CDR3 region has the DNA TGTGCCAGCAGCTTAGACGGCGAGCAGTACTTC. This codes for CASSLDGEQYF.

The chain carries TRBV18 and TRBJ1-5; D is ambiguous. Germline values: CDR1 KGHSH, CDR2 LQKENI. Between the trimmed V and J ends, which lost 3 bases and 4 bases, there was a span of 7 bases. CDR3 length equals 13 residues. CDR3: CASSPEGNQPQHF. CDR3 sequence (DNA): TGTGCCAGCTCACCCGAGGGAAATCAGCCCCAGCATTTT.

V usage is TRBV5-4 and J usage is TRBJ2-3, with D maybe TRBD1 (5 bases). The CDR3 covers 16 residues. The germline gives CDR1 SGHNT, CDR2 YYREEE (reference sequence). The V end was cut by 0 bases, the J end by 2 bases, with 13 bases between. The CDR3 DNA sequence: TGTGCCAGCAGCTTGGAGGCCAGGACAATCACAGATACGCAGTATTTT. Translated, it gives CASSLEARTITDTQYF. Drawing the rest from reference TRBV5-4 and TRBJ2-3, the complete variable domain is ETGVTQSPTHLIKTRGQQVTLRCSSQSGHNTVSWYQQALGQGPQFIFQYYREEENGRGNFPPRFSGLQFPNYSSELNVNALELDDSALYLCASSLEARTITDTQYFGPGTRLTVL.

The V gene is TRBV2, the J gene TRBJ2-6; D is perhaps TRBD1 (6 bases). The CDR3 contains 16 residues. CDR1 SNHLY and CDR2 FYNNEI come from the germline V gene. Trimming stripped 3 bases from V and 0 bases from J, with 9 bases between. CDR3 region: CASSDGGRSGANVLTF. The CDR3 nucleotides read TGTGCCAGCAGTGATGGGGGCCGCTCTGGGGCCAACGTCCTGACTTTC.

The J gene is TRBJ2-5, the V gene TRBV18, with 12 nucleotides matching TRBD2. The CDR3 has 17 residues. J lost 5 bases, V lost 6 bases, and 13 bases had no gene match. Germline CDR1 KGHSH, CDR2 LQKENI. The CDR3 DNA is TGTGCCAGCTCTCGCGGACTAGCGGGGCAAGCCGGCGAGACCCAGTACTTC. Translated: CASSRGLAGQAGETQYF.

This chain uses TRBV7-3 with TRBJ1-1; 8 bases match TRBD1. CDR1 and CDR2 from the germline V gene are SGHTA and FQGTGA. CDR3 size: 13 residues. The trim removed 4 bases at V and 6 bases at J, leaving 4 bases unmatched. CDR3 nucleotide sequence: TGTGCCAGCAGCTACGGACAGGGACCTGAAGCTTTCTTT. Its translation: CASSYGQGPEAFF.

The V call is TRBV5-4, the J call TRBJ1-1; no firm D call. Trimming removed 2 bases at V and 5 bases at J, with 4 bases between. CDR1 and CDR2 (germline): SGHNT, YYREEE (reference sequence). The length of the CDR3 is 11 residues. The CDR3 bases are TGTGCCAGCAGCTTACGGACTGAAGCTTTCTTT. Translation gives CASSLRTEAFF. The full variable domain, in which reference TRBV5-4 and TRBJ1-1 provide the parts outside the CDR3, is ETGVTQSPTHLIKTRGQQVTLRCSSQSGHNTVSWYQQALGQGPQFIFQYYREEENGRGNFPPRFSGLQFPNYSSELNVNALELDDSALYLCASSLRTEAFFGQGTRLTVV.

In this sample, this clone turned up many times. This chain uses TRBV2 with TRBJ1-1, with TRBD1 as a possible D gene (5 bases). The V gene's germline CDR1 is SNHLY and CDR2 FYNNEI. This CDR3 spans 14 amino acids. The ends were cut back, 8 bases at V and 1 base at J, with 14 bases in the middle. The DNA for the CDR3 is TGTGCCAGCGAAGTGGGAGGGGCGAACACTGAAGCTTTCTTT. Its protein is CASEVGGANTEAFF.

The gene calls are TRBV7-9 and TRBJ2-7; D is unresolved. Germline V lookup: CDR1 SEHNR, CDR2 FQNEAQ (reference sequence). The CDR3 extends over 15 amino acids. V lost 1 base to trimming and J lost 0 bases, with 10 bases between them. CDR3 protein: CASSLGPQNSYEQYF. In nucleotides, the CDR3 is TGTGCCAGCAGCTTAGGTCCCCAGAACTCCTACGAGCAGTACTTC.

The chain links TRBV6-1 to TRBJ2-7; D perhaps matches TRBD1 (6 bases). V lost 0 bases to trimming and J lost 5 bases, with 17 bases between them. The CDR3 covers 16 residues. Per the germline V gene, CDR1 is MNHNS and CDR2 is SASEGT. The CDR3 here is CASSEAGGRGADEQYF. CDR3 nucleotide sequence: TGTGCCAGCAGTGAAGCGGGTGGCAGGGGAGCCGACGAGCAGTACTTC.

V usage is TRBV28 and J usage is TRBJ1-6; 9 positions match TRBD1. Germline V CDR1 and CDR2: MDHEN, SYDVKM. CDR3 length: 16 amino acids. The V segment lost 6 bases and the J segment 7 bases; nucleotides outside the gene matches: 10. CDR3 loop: CASSPGQGLENSPLHF. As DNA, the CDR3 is TGTGCCAGCAGCCCTGGACAGGGGTTGGAGAATTCACCCCTCCACTTT.

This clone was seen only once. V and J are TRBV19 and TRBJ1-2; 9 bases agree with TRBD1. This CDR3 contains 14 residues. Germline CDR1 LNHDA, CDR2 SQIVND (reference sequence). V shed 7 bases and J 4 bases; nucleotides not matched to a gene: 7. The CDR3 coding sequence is TGTGCCAGTACCCCCGGGACAGGGTTCTATGGCTACACCTTC. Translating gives CASTPGTGFYGYTF.

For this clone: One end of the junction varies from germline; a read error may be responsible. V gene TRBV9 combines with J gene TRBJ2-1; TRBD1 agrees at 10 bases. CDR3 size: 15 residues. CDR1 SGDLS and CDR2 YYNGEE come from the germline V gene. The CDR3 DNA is TGTGCCACCAGCGCCGGGACAGGGGCGTACAATGAGCAGTTCTTC. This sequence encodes CATSAGTGAYNEQFF.